A single sample is the source of the 17 T cell receptor beta chains below, sequenced in a study of T cells in Graves' hyperthyroidism and ophthalmopathy. RNA transcripts served as the template for amplifying TCR beta CDR3 regions. The study used the HTBI primer set for a first-round RT-PCR of the TCR CDR3. TCRdb re-called the multiplex PCR reads through MiXCR, storing one row per CDR3 protein. The sample yields roughly 510,000 distinct CDR3 sequences, approximately 49% seen once. Specimen: peripheral blood or thyroid tissue (not recorded which). These receptors originate from an adult woman with Graves' disease, either hyperthyroidism or ophthalmopathy (not recorded which).

V and J are TRBV30 and TRBJ1-5; D remains ambiguous. The V gene's germline CDR1 is GTSNPN and CDR2 SVGIG (reference sequence). The CDR3 contains 14 residues. Trimming took off 4 bases at V and 2 bases at J, with 12 bases between the two ends. CDR3 in DNA: TGTGCCTGGAAAGCCCAAACGGGCAATCAGCCCCAGCATTTT. Translating it yields CAWKAQTGNQPQHF.

Concerning this clonotype itself: One junction end disagrees with the germline gene, perhaps due to a read error. The V and J genes are TRBV10-3 and TRBJ1-2, with TRBD1 matching over 7 bases. The CDR3 extends over 16 amino acids. Per germline, CDR1 ENHRY and CDR2 SYGVKD. CDR3 region: CASSEAATTGNYGYTF. In DNA, the CDR3 is TGTGCCAGCAGTGAAGCTGCCACGACAGGGAACTATGGCTACACCTTC.

V and J are TRBV20-1 and TRBJ2-7; D is uncertain. Deletions cut 6 bases from V and 10 bases from J, with 19 bases between. Germline CDR1 and CDR2: DFQATT and SNEGSKA (reference sequence). This CDR3 has 12 residues. The CDR3 DNA sequence: TGCAGTGCGTGGCAACGACCTCGCGAACAGTACTTC. It specifies CSAWQRPREQYF.

The chain is built from TRBV7-9 and TRBJ1-1, with 8 bases that match TRBD1. This CDR3 is 16 amino acids long. CDR1 is SEHNR, CDR2 FQNEAQ, per germline (reference sequence). Trimming removed 5 bases from V and 3 bases from J; junction bases left unmatched: 11. The chain's CDR3 is CASSHRDRRLHTEAFF. The CDR3 bases are TGTGCCAGCAGCCACCGGGACAGGAGGCTTCACACTGAAGCTTTCTTT.

This clonotype was seen at least ten times. The CDR3 loop is CASSLDGTPYEQYF. The CDR3 DNA sequence: TGCGCCAGCAGCTTGGACGGGACACCCTACGAGCAGTACTTC. The chain has TRBV5-1 and TRBJ2-7; D might be TRBD1 (6 bases). V dropped 0 bases and J dropped 2 bases, with 9 bases sitting between them. Germline V gene data show CDR1 as SGHRS and CDR2 as YFSETQ. This CDR3 has 14 amino acids.

For this clonotype: Given a much more abundant clone one base away, this may be a read error. The chain carries TRBV11-2 and TRBJ2-7; tentative D call: TRBD2 (5 bases). Germline CDR1 SGHAT, CDR2 FQNNGV. This CDR3 region has 13 residues. CDR3 sequence reads: CASSSQSGYGQYF. The DNA of the CDR3 is TGTGCCAGCAGTTCTCAGAGCGGCTACGGGCAGTACTTC.

This clonotype came up a few times. The V call is TRBV7-9, the J call TRBJ1-3; no clear D gene. V was shortened by 5 bases and J by 0 bases, with 8 bases between the two germline ends. CDR1 and CDR2 from the germline V gene are SEHNR and FQNEAQ (reference sequence). The CDR3 is 14 amino acids. DNA for the CDR3: TGTGCCAGCAGCACCGAAATCTCTGGAAACACCATATATTTT. Translated, it gives CASSTEISGNTIYF.

This chain connects TRBV18 to TRBJ2-5; D is possibly TRBD2 (5 bases). V was shortened by 4 bases and J by 4 bases, with 13 bases between the two germline ends. Germline lookup yields CDR1 KGHSH and CDR2 LQKENI. The length of the CDR3 is 14 residues. The CDR3 DNA reads as TGTGCCAGCTCACGAAACAGCGGCCCAGAGACCCAGTACTTC. Amino acid sequence: CASSRNSGPETQYF.

Concerning this clonotype: At one of its ends the junction is not consistent with the germline gene, which may arise from a read error. The J gene is TRBJ2-6, the V gene TRBV20-1; weak D call: TRBD2 (6 bases). CDR1 DFQATT and CDR2 SNEGSKA come from the germline V gene (reference sequence). This CDR3 has 13 residues. CDR3 coding DNA: TGCAGTGCTGGGCTCTTGGGGGGCAACGTCCTGACTTTC. This encodes CSAGLLGGNVLTF.

This clonotype was detected once. This chain connects TRBV7-9 to TRBJ1-1; maybe TRBD1 (6 bases). This CDR3 is 14 amino acids long. Looked up from germline, CDR1 is SEHNR and CDR2 is FQNEAQ (reference sequence). V was cut by 5 bases and J by 3 bases, with 13 bases left in between. The CDR3 nucleotides are TGTGCCAGCAGCCACCGGGGGGCCGACACTGAAGCTTTCTTT. Its translation is CASSHRGADTEAFF.

This rearrangement joins TRBV19 to TRBJ2-5; D possibly uses TRBD1 or TRBD2 (5 bases each). Germline CDR1 is LNHDA and CDR2 is SQIVND (reference sequence). CDR3 length: 14 amino acids. The V end was cut by 8 bases, the J end by 2 bases, with 15 bases between. The CDR3 here is CASGSGTVQETQYF. For the CDR3, the DNA is TGTGCCAGTGGATCCGGGACGGTACAAGAGACCCAGTACTTC. The full variable domain, with the rest looked up from reference TRBV19 and TRBJ2-5, is DGGITQSPKYLFRKEGQNVTLSCEQNLNHDAMYWYRQDPGQGLRLIYYSQIVNDFQKGDIAEGYSVSREKKESFPLTVTSAQKNPTAFYLCASGSGTVQETQYFGPGTRLLVL.

This clonotype was observed a single time. CDR3 coding DNA: TGTGCCAGCACCGACGAGGAGGGGGCATCATACGAGCAGTACTTC. Its translation: CASTDEEGASYEQYF. The chain employs TRBV5-6 and TRBJ2-7, with a weak D call TRBD1 (7 bases). Germline assignment: CDR1 SGHDT and CDR2 YYEEEE. Deletions cut 6 bases from V and 4 bases from J, with 20 bases between. This CDR3 region has 15 residues.

The sample holds many counts of this clonotype. The CDR3 sequence: CASSISDLPNQPQHF. CDR3 sequence (DNA): TGTGCCAGTAGTATTTCAGATTTACCCAATCAGCCCCAGCATTTT. The genes are TRBV19 and TRBJ1-5, with unresolved D. The CDR3 length is 15 residues. The germline gives CDR1 LNHDA, CDR2 SQIVND (reference sequence). Trimming removed 3 bases at V and 3 bases at J, with 12 bases between.

This clonotype was seen many times. The chain links TRBV7-9 to TRBJ2-7, with 7 bases identical to TRBD1. This CDR3 region has 15 residues. After removal of 5 bases from V and 1 base from J, the junction contained 8 bases not matched to a gene. The germline V gene encodes CDR1 SEHNR and CDR2 FQNEAQ (reference sequence). The DNA of the CDR3 is TGTGCCAGCAGCCAGTGGACAGGCAATTCCTACGAGCAGTACTTC. It specifies CASSQWTGNSYEQYF.

This clonotype was observed a few times. The rearrangement links TRBV10-3 to TRBJ1-6, with D possibly matching TRBD1 (6 bases). CDR3 length: 15 residues. V dropped 3 bases and J dropped 5 bases, with 11 bases sitting between them. Germline CDR1 is ENHRY and CDR2 is SYGVKD. CDR3: CAISESYRDNSPLHF. For the CDR3, the DNA is TGTGCCATCAGTGAAAGCTACAGGGATAATTCACCCCTCCACTTT.

The chain joins TRBV6-1 to TRBJ2-1, with 7 bases matching TRBD1. Germline V CDR1 and CDR2: MNHNS, SASEGT. This CDR3 has 15 amino acids. The V gene end was trimmed by 8 bases and the J gene end by 4 bases; junction bases not matched to a gene: 11. The CDR3 DNA reads as TGTGCCAGCGTGTCCTCAGGGGGTGGGTACAATGAGCAGTTCTTC. Amino acid sequence: CASVSSGGGYNEQFF.

The chain is built from TRBV29-1 and TRBJ1-4, with 9 nucleotides matching TRBD1. The V segment lost 7 bases and the J segment 6 bases; nucleotides outside the gene matches: 18. The germline V gene has CDR1 SQVTM and CDR2 ANQGSEA. There are 17 residues in the CDR3. The CDR3 DNA reads TGCAGCGCCGCCTCGGGGGGCCCGGGACAGGGTCATGAAAAACTGTTTTTT. Translated, it gives CSAASGGPGQGHEKLFF. The complete variable domain, with remaining parts taken from reference TRBV29-1 and TRBJ1-4, reads SAVISQKPSRDICQRGTSLTIQCQVDSQVTMMFWYRQQPGQSLTLIATANQGSEATYESGFVIDKFPISRPNLTFSTLTVSNMSPEDSSIYLCSAASGGPGQGHEKLFFGSGTQLSVL.